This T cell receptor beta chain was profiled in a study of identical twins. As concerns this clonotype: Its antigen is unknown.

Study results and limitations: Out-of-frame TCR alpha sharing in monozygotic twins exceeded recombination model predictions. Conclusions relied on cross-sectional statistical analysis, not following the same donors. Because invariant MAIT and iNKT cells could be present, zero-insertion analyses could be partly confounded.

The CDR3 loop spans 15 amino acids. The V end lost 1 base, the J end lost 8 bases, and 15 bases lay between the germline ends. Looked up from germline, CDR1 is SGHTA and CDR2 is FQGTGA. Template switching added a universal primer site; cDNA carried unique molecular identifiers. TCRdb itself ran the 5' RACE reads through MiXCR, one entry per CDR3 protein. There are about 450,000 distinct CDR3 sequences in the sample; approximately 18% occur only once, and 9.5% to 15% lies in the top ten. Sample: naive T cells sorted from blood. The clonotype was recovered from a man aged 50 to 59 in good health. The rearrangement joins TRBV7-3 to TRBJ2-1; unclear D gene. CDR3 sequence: CASSLMVETVHEQFF. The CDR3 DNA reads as TGTGCCAGCAGCTTAATGGTAGAAACGGTGCATGAGCAGTTCTTC.